These 14 T cell receptor beta chains originate from one sample sequenced in a study of OX40 agonist ivuxolimab in advanced cancers. The assay was immunoSEQ multiplex PCR, and TCRdb's table has in-frame clones only and misses some. The profile shows some 77,000 clones, 85% to 95% of them singletons. Sequencing used CD4+ or CD8+ T cells sorted from blood, obtained in a trial of the OX40 agonist ivuxolimab. All receptors derive from an adult with an advanced solid tumor such as melanoma, head and neck, liver or kidney cancer.

This rearrangement joins TRBV19 to TRBJ1-5, with D uncertain. Trimming pared 4 bases from V and 7 bases from J, leaving 11 bases between. The CDR3 consists of 13 residues. Germline CDR1 reads LNHDA; CDR2 reads SQIVND (reference sequence). The CDR3 is CASSNGKGQPQHF. The CDR3 DNA sequence: TGTGCCAGTAGTAACGGGAAAGGGCAGCCCCAGCATTTT.

V usage is TRBV19 and J usage is TRBJ2-3; 8 nucleotides agree with TRBD2. Germline V CDR1 and CDR2: LNHDA, SQIVND (reference sequence). The trim removed 5 bases at V and 9 bases at J, leaving 7 bases unmatched. The CDR3 runs 13 residues. The CDR3 loop is CASSPISGKTQYF. CDR3 DNA: TGTGCCAGTAGTCCAATTAGCGGGAAGACGCAGTATTTT.

V usage is TRBV6-6 and J usage is TRBJ1-2; D gene unclear. The CDR3 is 15 residues long. Trimming took off 7 bases at V and 4 bases at J, with 19 bases between the two ends. Germline V lookup: CDR1 MNHNY, CDR2 SVGAGI (reference sequence). The CDR3 bases are TGTGCCAGCAATCCTACGGGCTATGAGGGCTATGGCTACACCTTC. It is translated as CASNPTGYEGYGYTF.

The chain is built from TRBV6-6 and TRBJ1-4; TRBD1 matches at 7 bases. CDR3 length: 15 residues. Trimming cost V 0 bases and J 7 bases; bases outside gene matches: 5. In germline, CDR1 is MNHNY, CDR2 SVGAGI (reference sequence). In nucleotides, the CDR3 is TGTGCCAGCAGTTACTCAGGGCCAGGGGGTGAAAAACTGTTTTTT. Translation gives CASSYSGPGGEKLFF.

The V gene is TRBV11-3, the J gene TRBJ2-1; D is unresolved. There are 18 residues in the CDR3. Trimming removed 1 base from V and 6 bases from J, with 22 bases in between. Germline CDR1 is SGHNT and CDR2 is YENEEA. The CDR3: CASSLVRLLTGFGNEQFF. CDR3 sequence (DNA): TGTGCCAGCAGCTTAGTGAGACTCCTAACGGGTTTCGGCAATGAGCAGTTCTTC. The whole variable domain, filled in from reference TRBV11-3 and TRBJ2-1, reads EAGVVQSPRYKIIEKKQPVAFWCNPISGHNTLYWYLQNLGQGPELLIRYENEEAVDDSQLPKDRFSAERLKGVDSTLKIQPAELGDSAVYLCASSLVRLLTGFGNEQFFGPGTRLTVL.

This chain connects TRBV5-6 to TRBJ2-5; D remains ambiguous. Germline CDR1 and CDR2: SGHDT and YYEEEE. V was pared by 6 bases and J by 5 bases, with 8 bases between. The CDR3 is made up of 11 amino acids. The CDR3 reads CASTTGETQYF. The CDR3 nucleotides read TGTGCCAGCACCACCGGGGAGACCCAGTACTTC.

The rearrangement joins TRBV5-4 to TRBJ2-7, with a tentative D call TRBD2 (6 bases). Trimming stripped 4 bases from V and 3 bases from J, with 20 bases between. CDR3 length: 16 residues. The V gene's germline CDR1 is SGHNT and CDR2 YYREEE (reference sequence). The CDR3 DNA follows: TGTGCCAGCAGCCCCTCAGTAGCGGCCAGGCTCTACGAGCAGTACTTC. It encodes CASSPSVAARLYEQYF.

The gene calls are TRBV12-5 and TRBJ2-1; tentative D call: TRBD2 (6 bases). Germline V gene data show CDR1 as LGHNT and CDR2 as FRNRAP. The CDR3 extends over 13 amino acids. Trimming removed 6 bases from V and 9 bases from J, with 15 bases in between. The CDR3 bases are TGTGCTAGTGGACCGGACTATATTGGTGAGCAGTTCTTC. Translated, it gives CASGPDYIGEQFF.

The rearrangement joins TRBV7-2 to TRBJ2-1; unclear D gene. Germline-derived CDR1 and CDR2 are SGHTA and FQGNSA. V lost 5 bases, J lost 6 bases, and 14 bases lay in between. This CDR3 contains 14 residues. The CDR3: CASSLQIYLNEQFF. CDR3 bases: TGTGCCAGCAGCCTACAGATTTACCTCAATGAGCAGTTCTTC.

The gene calls are TRBV5-1 and TRBJ2-1; possibly TRBD1 for D (6 bases). This CDR3 spans 14 amino acids. Germline V gene lookup returns CDR1 SGHRS and CDR2 YFSETQ. Trimming removed 2 bases at V and 1 base at J, with 7 bases between. DNA for the CDR3: TGCGCCAGCAGCTTTCAGGGGTCCTACAATGAGCAGTTCTTC. It is translated as CASSFQGSYNEQFF.

J is TRBJ2-7 and V is TRBV5-1; D is unresolved. Germline CDR1 SGHRS, CDR2 YFSETQ. The CDR3 sequence is 11 residues long. V lost 4 bases and J lost 3, with 5 bases in between. CDR3 DNA: TGCGCCAGCAGCAACCACTACGAGCAGTACTTC. Residues: CASSNHYEQYF.

This clone was recorded only once. The V gene is TRBV10-3, the J gene TRBJ2-1, with 7 bases identical to TRBD2. J was trimmed by 3 bases and V by 0 bases; bases with no gene match: 8. Germline V gene data show CDR1 as ENHRY and CDR2 as SYGVKD. This CDR3 contains 17 residues. The CDR3 bases are TGTGCCATCAGTGAGTCTCATAGGCTAGCGGACTACAATGAGCAGTTCTTC. It is translated as CAISESHRLADYNEQFF.

The chain links TRBV5-4 to TRBJ1-1, with D possibly TRBD1 on 5 matching bases. The CDR3 contains 16 residues. Trimming cost V 4 bases and J 1 base, with 17 bases left between them. Germline V gives CDR1 SGHNT, CDR2 YYREEE (reference sequence). CDR3 in DNA: TGTGCCAGCAGCCCGGGGCTGACAGTCCCGAACACTGAAGCTTTCTTT. This codes for CASSPGLTVPNTEAFF.

The rearrangement joins TRBV19 to TRBJ1-1; 7 bases map to TRBD1. The CDR3 is made up of 12 amino acids. The ends lost 8 bases at V and 4 bases at J; junction bases unmatched: 4. Per germline, CDR1 LNHDA and CDR2 SQIVND (reference sequence). The CDR3 sequence is CASDRQGTEAFF. For the CDR3, the DNA is TGTGCCAGTGATCGACAGGGCACTGAAGCTTTCTTT.